The T cell receptor (beta chain) under discussion was sequenced for a study of human T cells and chemical hapten exposure. At the level of the study: Chiefly women, the patients showed alopecia areata, totalis or universalis.

Time point noted: patch test 2, 6 weeks after DPC sensitization. Treatment of the sample: therapeutic diphenylcyclopropenone sensitization with weekly scalp DPC. One entry per CDR3 protein results from TCRdb running MiXCR on the RACE reads. The sample includes approximately 28,000 distinct CDR3 sequences, 8% to 9.5% seen only once; the top ten take 6.6%. This clonotype has a count of ten or more. Germline V gene data show CDR1 as DFQATT and CDR2 as SNEGSKA (reference sequence). The length of the CDR3 is 19 residues. V lost 2 bases, J lost 1 base, and 13 bases stayed unmatched. The sequencing here drew on whole blood, taken in connection with sensitization to the hapten diphenylcyclopropenone (DPC). The sequence came from a man in his thirties or forties with alopecia areata. Some clones in this sample may be carry-over from other donors' samples. The chain combines TRBV20-1 with TRBJ2-5, with 13 bases lining up with TRBD2. The CDR3 region is CSARKALAGGLGPQETQYF. The CDR3 region has the DNA TGCAGTGCTAGAAAAGCACTAGCGGGGGGGCTTGGCCCCCAAGAGACCCAGTACTTC.